The rows below give T cell receptor beta chains drawn from one sample of a study of identical twins. MiXCR, applied by TCRdb to the 5' RACE reads, yields one record per CDR3 protein. The sample carries roughly 750,000 distinct CDR3 sequences, around 21% recorded once. A further study also used this sample, focusing on T cells expressing NK-cell markers.

The sequencing sample was made of PBMCs. These receptors came from a woman aged 18-29 years in good health. Each CDR3 is given with its conserved first and last residue. Fields, in order: clone size, J gene, V gene, D gene, CDR3 protein, CDR3 DNA. A D gene is named only where the DNA matches it firmly. Part of the rows lack a size; the others show once, few, many or a class for expanded clones.

clone size: -; J gene: TRBJ1-1; V gene: TRBV10-3; D gene: -; CDR3 protein: CATRDTEAFF; CDR3 DNA: TGTGCCACCCGGGACACTGAAGCTTTCTTT
clone size: few; J gene: TRBJ2-7; V gene: TRBV21-1; D gene: -; CDR3 protein: CASSRTGSPYEQYF; CDR3 DNA: TGTGCCAGCAGCAGGACAGGGTCCCCCTACGAGCAGTACTTC
clone size: few; J gene: TRBJ2-3; V gene: TRBV12-3/TRBV12-4; D gene: -; CDR3 protein: CASSFLSGGTDTQYF; CDR3 DNA: TGTGCCAGCAGTTTTCTGTCCGGGGGAACAGATACGCAGTATTTT
clone size: few; J gene: TRBJ2-1; V gene: TRBV25-1; D gene: TRBD2; CDR3 protein: CASSDLASGGDEQFF; CDR3 DNA: TGTGCCAGCAGTGACCTCGCTAGCGGGGGCGACGAGCAGTTCTTC
clone size: many; J gene: TRBJ2-7; V gene: TRBV3-1; D gene: -; CDR3 protein: CASSQDLARGSYEQYF; CDR3 DNA: TGTGCCAGCAGCCAAGATCTAGCGCGAGGCTCCTACGAGCAGTACTTC
clone size: few; J gene: TRBJ1-1; V gene: TRBV12-3/TRBV12-4; D gene: -; CDR3 protein: CASSSWVRTEAFF; CDR3 DNA: TGTGCCAGCAGTTCTTGGGTCCGCACTGAAGCTTTCTTT
clone size: -; J gene: TRBJ2-1; V gene: TRBV6-1; D gene: TRBD2; CDR3 protein: CASRRRTSVGYNEQFF; CDR3 DNA: TGTGCCAGCAGACGACGAACTAGCGTGGGCTACAATGAGCAGTTCTTC
clone size: -; J gene: TRBJ2-2; V gene: TRBV7-3; D gene: -; CDR3 protein: CASSPPAGELFF; CDR3 DNA: TGTGCCAGCAGCCCCCCAGCCGGGGAGCTGTTTTTT
clone size: few; J gene: TRBJ2-7; V gene: TRBV7-9; D gene: -; CDR3 protein: CASSPGYAEQYF; CDR3 DNA: TGTGCCAGCAGCCCCGGATACGCCGAGCAGTACTTC
clone size: few; J gene: TRBJ2-7; V gene: TRBV10-3; D gene: -; CDR3 protein: CAISAAGNEQYF; CDR3 DNA: TGTGCCATCAGTGCAGCAGGTAACGAGCAGTACTTC
clone size: -; J gene: TRBJ2-5; V gene: TRBV5-6; D gene: TRBD2; CDR3 protein: CASSLGLAAETQYF; CDR3 DNA: TGTGCCAGCAGCTTGGGGCTAGCGGCAGAGACCCAGTACTTC
clone size: -; J gene: TRBJ2-3; V gene: TRBV20-1; D gene: -; CDR3 protein: CSATPSSTDTQYF; CDR3 DNA: TGCAGTGCGACCCCCTCAAGCACAGATACGCAGTATTTT
clone size: -; J gene: TRBJ2-3; V gene: TRBV5-1; D gene: TRBD2; CDR3 protein: CASSLLAGAASTDTQYF; CDR3 DNA: TGCGCCAGCAGCTTGCTAGCGGGGGCTGCTAGCACAGATACGCAGTATTTT
clone size: -; J gene: TRBJ2-3; V gene: TRBV7-2; D gene: TRBD1; CDR3 protein: CASSLRGPPSTDTQYF; CDR3 DNA: TGTGCCAGCAGCTTAAGGGGGCCGCCTAGCACAGATACGCAGTATTTT
clone size: few; J gene: TRBJ1-4; V gene: TRBV10-3; D gene: -; CDR3 protein: CAISVSDRPNEKLFF; CDR3 DNA: TGTGCCATCAGTGTATCGGACCGCCCTAATGAAAAACTGTTTTTT
clone size: few; J gene: TRBJ2-1; V gene: TRBV30; D gene: -; CDR3 protein: CAWSSSSEQFF; CDR3 DNA: TGTGCCTGGAGTTCCAGCAGTGAGCAGTTCTTC
clone size: -; J gene: TRBJ1-2; V gene: TRBV27; D gene: -; CDR3 protein: CASSLSPLNYGYTF; CDR3 DNA: TGTGCCAGCAGTTTATCCCCTCTAAACTATGGCTACACCTTC
clone size: -; J gene: TRBJ2-7; V gene: TRBV29-1; D gene: -; CDR3 protein: CSVYRTYSYEQYF; CDR3 DNA: TGCAGCGTTTATAGGACATATTCCTACGAGCAGTACTTC
clone size: -; J gene: TRBJ2-4; V gene: TRBV5-8; D gene: TRBD1; CDR3 protein: CASSPPGQGAKNIQYF; CDR3 DNA: TGTGCCAGCAGCCCCCCGGGACAGGGGGCTAAAAACATTCAGTACTTC
clone size: -; J gene: TRBJ1-6; V gene: TRBV4-3; D gene: -; CDR3 protein: CASSQEGPGSPLHF; CDR3 DNA: TGCGCCAGCAGCCAAGAAGGACCGGGATCACCCCTCCACTTT
clone size: many; J gene: TRBJ1-5; V gene: TRBV20-1; D gene: TRBD1; CDR3 protein: CSASTQGVQPQHF; CDR3 DNA: TGCAGTGCTAGCACACAGGGGGTTCAGCCCCAGCATTTT
clone size: -; J gene: TRBJ2-1; V gene: TRBV10-3; D gene: -; CDR3 protein: CAVSRGPGTDEQFF; CDR3 DNA: TGTGCCGTCTCTCGAGGACCGGGGACGGATGAGCAGTTCTTC
clone size: many; J gene: TRBJ1-1; V gene: TRBV7-2; D gene: -; CDR3 protein: CASSFSGTRTEAFF; CDR3 DNA: TGTGCCAGCAGCTTCTCCGGAACTCGCACTGAAGCTTTCTTT
clone size: -; J gene: TRBJ2-3; V gene: TRBV6-5; D gene: TRBD2; CDR3 protein: CASSYSGLGPDTQYF; CDR3 DNA: TGTGCCAGCAGTTACTCCGGACTAGGCCCAGATACGCAGTATTTT
clone size: few; J gene: TRBJ2-5; V gene: TRBV20-1; D gene: TRBD2; CDR3 protein: CSARDYASGGAGPDETQYF; CDR3 DNA: TGCAGTGCTAGAGATTACGCTAGCGGGGGGGCAGGTCCTGATGAGACCCAGTACTTC
clone size: -; J gene: TRBJ2-5; V gene: TRBV9; D gene: -; CDR3 protein: CASSPAGTTQETQYF; CDR3 DNA: TGTGCCAGCAGCCCAGCGGGTACGACGCAAGAGACCCAGTACTTC
clone size: many; J gene: TRBJ2-5; V gene: TRBV6-5; D gene: -; CDR3 protein: CASSYLETQYF; CDR3 DNA: TGTGCCAGCAGTTACTTGGAGACCCAGTACTTC
clone size: many; J gene: TRBJ2-7; V gene: TRBV20-1; D gene: TRBD1; CDR3 protein: CSARDLPGQGIYEQYF; CDR3 DNA: TGCAGTGCTAGAGATCTCCCGGGACAGGGGATTTACGAGCAGTACTTC
clone size: -; J gene: TRBJ2-7; V gene: TRBV18; D gene: -; CDR3 protein: CASSPPAGSSYEQYF; CDR3 DNA: TGTGCCAGCTCACCACCGGCTGGCAGCTCCTACGAGCAGTACTTC
clone size: many; J gene: TRBJ2-7; V gene: TRBV20-1; D gene: -; CDR3 protein: CSARVPDSAAGQYF; CDR3 DNA: TGCAGTGCTAGAGTCCCCGACTCCGCCGCGGGGCAGTACTTC
clone size: few; J gene: TRBJ2-2; V gene: TRBV5-1; D gene: -; CDR3 protein: CASSLTTNTGELFF; CDR3 DNA: TGCGCCAGCAGCCTCACAACGAACACCGGGGAGCTGTTTTTT
clone size: -; J gene: TRBJ2-6; V gene: TRBV6-2/TRBV6-3; D gene: TRBD1; CDR3 protein: CASSTPQGAGANVLTF; CDR3 DNA: TGTGCCAGCAGTACTCCCCAGGGGGCTGGGGCCAACGTCCTGACTTTC
clone size: few; J gene: TRBJ2-7; V gene: TRBV10-3; D gene: TRBD1; CDR3 protein: CAILPRQGFEQYF; CDR3 DNA: TGTGCCATCTTGCCGAGACAGGGATTCGAGCAGTACTTC
clone size: -; J gene: TRBJ2-5; V gene: TRBV11-3; D gene: -; CDR3 protein: CASSLRVPGAQTQYF; CDR3 DNA: TGTGCCAGCAGCTTACGGGTTCCGGGGGCACAGACCCAGTACTTC
clone size: few; J gene: TRBJ2-1; V gene: TRBV5-1; D gene: -; CDR3 protein: CASSLVVGDYNEQFF; CDR3 DNA: TGCGCCAGCAGCTTGGTGGTCGGGGATTACAATGAGCAGTTCTTC
clone size: -; J gene: TRBJ2-3; V gene: TRBV12-3/TRBV12-4; D gene: -; CDR3 protein: CASSLGGIAITDTQYF; CDR3 DNA: TGTGCCAGCAGTTTAGGGGGCATAGCGATCACAGATACGCAGTATTTT
clone size: few; J gene: TRBJ2-3; V gene: TRBV5-5; D gene: -; CDR3 protein: CASSLADRYTDTQYF; CDR3 DNA: TGTGCCAGCAGCTTGGCAGACAGGTACACAGATACGCAGTATTTT
clone size: -; J gene: TRBJ2-1; V gene: TRBV11-2; D gene: TRBD2; CDR3 protein: CASSLMASGRSEQFF; CDR3 DNA: TGTGCCAGCAGCTTAATGGCTAGCGGGAGGAGCGAGCAGTTCTTC
clone size: many; J gene: TRBJ1-3; V gene: TRBV5-5; D gene: -; CDR3 protein: CASSLDVSSGNTIYF; CDR3 DNA: TGTGCCAGCAGCTTGGACGTTAGCTCTGGAAACACCATATATTTT
clone size: -; J gene: TRBJ2-1; V gene: TRBV15; D gene: TRBD1; CDR3 protein: CATSRSAGTANNEQFF; CDR3 DNA: TGTGCCACCAGCAGATCGGCCGGGACAGCCAACAATGAGCAGTTCTTC
clone size: few; J gene: TRBJ2-5; V gene: TRBV27; D gene: -; CDR3 protein: CASSFSPGGETQYF; CDR3 DNA: TGTGCCAGCAGTTTCTCCCCCGGAGGAGAGACCCAGTACTTC
clone size: -; J gene: TRBJ2-6; V gene: TRBV5-1; D gene: -; CDR3 protein: CASSLPESGANVLIF; CDR3 DNA: TGCGCCAGCAGCTTGCCAGAGTCTGGGGCCAACGTCCTGATTTTC
clone size: few; J gene: TRBJ2-2; V gene: TRBV12-3/TRBV12-4; D gene: -; CDR3 protein: CASSSDTLTGELFF; CDR3 DNA: TGTGCCAGCAGTTCGGACACCCTAACCGGGGAGCTGTTTTTT
clone size: -; J gene: TRBJ2-3; V gene: TRBV7-2; D gene: -; CDR3 protein: CASRLGGATDTQYF; CDR3 DNA: TGTGCCAGCAGGCTGGGCGGGGCCACAGATACGCAGTATTTT
clone size: -; J gene: TRBJ2-5; V gene: TRBV3-1; D gene: -; CDR3 protein: CASSRRRQETQYF; CDR3 DNA: TGTGCCAGCAGCCGCCGGCGGCAAGAGACCCAGTACTTC
clone size: few; J gene: TRBJ2-5; V gene: TRBV20-1; D gene: TRBD2; CDR3 protein: CSASIQRGGETQYF; CDR3 DNA: TGCAGTGCTAGTATCCAGCGGGGGGGGGAGACCCAGTACTTC
clone size: many; J gene: TRBJ1-3; V gene: TRBV12-3/TRBV12-4; D gene: -; CDR3 protein: CASRDGRSGNTIYF; CDR3 DNA: TGTGCCAGCCGGGATGGACGGAGTGGAAACACCATATATTTT
clone size: few; J gene: TRBJ2-5; V gene: TRBV18; D gene: TRBD2; CDR3 protein: CASSPQLAGTKETQYF; CDR3 DNA: TGTGCCAGCTCACCACAACTAGCGGGAACTAAAGAGACCCAGTACTTC
clone size: few; J gene: TRBJ2-1; V gene: TRBV12-3/TRBV12-4; D gene: TRBD2; CDR3 protein: CASSLYGRAENEQFF; CDR3 DNA: TGTGCCAGCAGTTTGTACGGGAGGGCCGAGAATGAGCAGTTCTTC
clone size: -; J gene: TRBJ1-2; V gene: TRBV10-3; D gene: -; CDR3 protein: CAISESRAGVSYGYTF; CDR3 DNA: TGTGCCATCAGTGAGTCGAGGGCAGGGGTTAGCTATGGCTACACCTTC
clone size: -; J gene: TRBJ2-2; V gene: TRBV27; D gene: -; CDR3 protein: CASSPLRGGATRTGELFF; CDR3 DNA: TGTGCCAGCAGTCCGCTCCGTGGGGGGGCTACCAGGACCGGGGAGCTGTTTTTT